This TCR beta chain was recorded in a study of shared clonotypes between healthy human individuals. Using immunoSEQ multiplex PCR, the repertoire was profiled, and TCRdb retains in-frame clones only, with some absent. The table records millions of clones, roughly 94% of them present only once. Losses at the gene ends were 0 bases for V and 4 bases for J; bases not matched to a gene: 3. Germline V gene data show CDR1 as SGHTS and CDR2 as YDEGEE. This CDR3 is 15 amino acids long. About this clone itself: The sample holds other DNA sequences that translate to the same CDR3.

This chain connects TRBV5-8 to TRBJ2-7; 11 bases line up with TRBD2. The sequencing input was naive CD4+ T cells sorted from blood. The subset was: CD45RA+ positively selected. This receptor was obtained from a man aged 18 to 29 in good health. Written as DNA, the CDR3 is TGTGCCAGCAGCTTGGTGCCTAGCGGGAGGTACGAGCAGTACTTC. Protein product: CASSLVPSGRYEQYF.